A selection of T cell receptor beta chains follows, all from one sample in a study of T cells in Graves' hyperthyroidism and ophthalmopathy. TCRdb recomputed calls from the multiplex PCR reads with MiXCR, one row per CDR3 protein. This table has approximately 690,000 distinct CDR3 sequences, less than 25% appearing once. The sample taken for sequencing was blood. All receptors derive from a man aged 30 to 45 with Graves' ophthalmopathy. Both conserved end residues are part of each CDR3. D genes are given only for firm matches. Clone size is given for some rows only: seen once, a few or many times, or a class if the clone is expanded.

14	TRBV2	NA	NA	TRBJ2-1	TGTGCCAGCAGTGATTCAGGGTCAGGCAATGAGCAGTTCTTC	CASSDSGSGNEQFF
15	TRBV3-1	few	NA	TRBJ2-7	TGTGCCAGCAGCCAAGATGGTCGGGATACCTACGAGCAGTACTTC	CASSQDGRDTYEQYF
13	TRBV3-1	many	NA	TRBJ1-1	TGTGCCAGCAGCACACAGGGTCTCGCTGAAGCTTTCTTT	CASSTQGLAEAFF
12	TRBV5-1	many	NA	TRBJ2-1	TGCGCCAGCAGCTCCGGCGGCACCGAGCAGTTCTTC	CASSSGGTEQFF
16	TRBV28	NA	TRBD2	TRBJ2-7	TGTGCCAGCAGTTCCCCTACTGGCGGGAGGGCCTACGAGCAGTACTTC	CASSSPTGGRAYEQYF
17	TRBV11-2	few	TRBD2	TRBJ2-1	TGTGCCAGCAGCGGGGGACTAGCGGGAGGGTCCCACAATGAGCAGTTCTTC	CASSGGLAGGSHNEQFF
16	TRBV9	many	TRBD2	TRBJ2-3	TGTGCCAGCAGCTCGGACGGGGGGACCGACACAGATACGCAGTATTTT	CASSSDGGTDTDTQYF
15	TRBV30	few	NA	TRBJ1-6	TGTGCCTGGAGTGTAGGAGACAGTAACTCTCAGACCCTCCACTTT	CAWSVGDSNSQTLHF
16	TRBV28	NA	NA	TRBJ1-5	TGTGCCAGCAGACATCTCTTGGAGGGGCCTGAAGATACGCAGCATTTT	CASRHLLEGPEDTQHF
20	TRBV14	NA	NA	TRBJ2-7	NA	CASSFYICSANGQVTYEQYF
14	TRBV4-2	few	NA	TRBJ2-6	TGTGCCAGCAGCCAAGAGACTGGGGCCAACGTCCTGACTTTC	CASSQETGANVLTF
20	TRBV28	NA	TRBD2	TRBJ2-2	TGTGCCAGCAGTTTAATTCTACTAGCGGGAGGAGGGAGCGCCACCGGGGAGCTGTTTTTT	CASSLILLAGGGSATGELFF
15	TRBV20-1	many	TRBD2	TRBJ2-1	TGCAGTGCCCAAACTAGCGGGGCCTACTACAATGAGTTGTTCTTC	CSAQTSGAYYNELFF
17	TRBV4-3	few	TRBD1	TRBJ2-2	TGCGCCAGCAGCCAAGGGGGCCAGGGGGCGAACACCGGGGAGCTGTTTTTT	CASSQGGQGANTGELFF
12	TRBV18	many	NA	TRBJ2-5	TGTGCCAGCTCACCACCGACGGAGACCCAGTACTTC	CASSPPTETQYF
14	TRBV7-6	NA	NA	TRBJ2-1	TGTGCCAGCAGCTTAGTTCCTAGCGTCAATGAGCAGTTCTTC	CASSLVPSVNEQFF
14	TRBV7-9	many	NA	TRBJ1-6	TGTGCCAGCAGCTTAGCAGTTTCGGCCGATCCCCTCCACTTT	CASSLAVSADPLHF
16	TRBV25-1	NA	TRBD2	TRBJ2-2	TGTGCCAGCAGCGCCTTTCGGGGGGGGAACACCGGGGAGCTGTTTTTT	CASSAFRGGNTGELFF
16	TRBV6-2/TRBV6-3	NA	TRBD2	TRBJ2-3	TGTGCCAGCAGTTACACCGGGACTAGCGCCACAGATACGCAGTATTTT	CASSYTGTSATDTQYF
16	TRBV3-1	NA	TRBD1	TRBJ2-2	TGTGCCAACAGCCGGGGACAGACGGGGAACACCGGGGAGCTGTTTTTT	CANSRGQTGNTGELFF
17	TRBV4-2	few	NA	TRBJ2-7	TGTGCCAGCAGCCAGGACCTCACCAGGCAGGGCAGTCTGGTGCAGTACTTC	CASSQDLTRQGSLVQYF
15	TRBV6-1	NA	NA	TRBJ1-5	TGTGCCAGCACCCAAAGCCCGTATAGCAATCAGCCCCAGCATTTT	CASTQSPYSNQPQHF
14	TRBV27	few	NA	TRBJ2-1	TGTGCCAGCAGTGGACGGAGGGTCTACAATGAGCAGTTCTTC	CASSGRRVYNEQFF
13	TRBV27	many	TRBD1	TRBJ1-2	TGTGCCAGCCGCGACAGGGGTATCGATGGCTACACCTTC	CASRDRGIDGYTF
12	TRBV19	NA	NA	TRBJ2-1	TGTGCCAGTAGTTTCGCGAGCAATGAGCAGTTCTTC	CASSFASNEQFF
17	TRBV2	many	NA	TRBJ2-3	TGTGCCAGCAGTCATCATATGTCAGAGTCCTACACAGATACGCAGTATTTT	CASSHHMSESYTDTQYF
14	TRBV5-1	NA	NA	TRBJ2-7	TGCGCCAGCAGGAACATTCAGGGCCCCTCCGAGCAGTACTTC	CASRNIQGPSEQYF
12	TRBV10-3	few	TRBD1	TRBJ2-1	TGTGCCATCGGAAAGGGGGCTAATGAGCAGTTCTTC	CAIGKGANEQFF
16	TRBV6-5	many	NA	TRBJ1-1	TGTGCCAGCAGTTACTCCGGGGCTCGTGTGAACACTGAAGCTTTCTTT	CASSYSGARVNTEAFF
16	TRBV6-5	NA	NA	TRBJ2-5	TGTGCCAGCAGTTACTCGAGGCCGGGAGTTCCGGAGACCCAGTACTTC	CASSYSRPGVPETQYF
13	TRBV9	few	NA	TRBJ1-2	TGTGCCAGCAGACAAGATGGGGACTATGGCTACACCTTC	CASRQDGDYGYTF
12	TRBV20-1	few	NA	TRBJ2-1	TGCAGTGCACGAATATCCTACAATGAGCAGTTCTTC	CSARISYNEQFF
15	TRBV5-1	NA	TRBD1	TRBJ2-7	TGCGCCAGCAGCTTGTCCGGGACAGGCCTCTACGAGCAGTACTTC	CASSLSGTGLYEQYF
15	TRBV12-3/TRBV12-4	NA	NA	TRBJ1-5	TGTGCCAGCAGTCCGGTAGGGGAGGGCAATCAGCCCCAGCATTTT	CASSPVGEGNQPQHF
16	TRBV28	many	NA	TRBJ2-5	TGTGCCAGCAGCTTGAGAAGCGGTTTGTACCAAGAGACCCAGTACTTC	CASSLRSGLYQETQYF
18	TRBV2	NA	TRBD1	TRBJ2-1	TGTGCCAGCAGGGGACAGGGGGCGCGGGAGGGCCGGGGAAATGAGCAGTTCTTC	CASRGQGAREGRGNEQFF
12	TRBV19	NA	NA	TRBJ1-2	TGTGCCAGTACCCGGGACCGCTATGGCTACACCTTC	CASTRDRYGYTF
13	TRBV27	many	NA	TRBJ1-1	TGTGCCAGCGGACTGGGACATCGCACTGAAGCTTTCTTT	CASGLGHRTEAFF
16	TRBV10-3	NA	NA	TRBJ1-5	TGTGCCACGGACTTAGGTGACAGCCTTAGCAATCAGCCCCAGCATTTT	CATDLGDSLSNQPQHF
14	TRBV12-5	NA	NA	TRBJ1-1	TGTGCTAGTGGCCCCTCGGGGGCGGGCACTGAAGCTTTCTTT	CASGPSGAGTEAFF
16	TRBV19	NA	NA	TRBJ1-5	TGTGCCAGTAGTAAACTTTCGGGGGGATACAATCAGCCCCAGCATTTT	CASSKLSGGYNQPQHF
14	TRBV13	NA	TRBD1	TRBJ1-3	TGTACCAGCAGCCCGGACAGGGTCGGAAACACCATATATTTT	CTSSPDRVGNTIYF
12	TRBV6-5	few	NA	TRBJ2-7	TGTGCCAGCAGCTACACAGGGTACGAGCAGTACTTC	CASSYTGYEQYF
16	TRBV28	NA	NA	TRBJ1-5	TGTGCCAGCAGCTCTAGTGGGCAGCAAAGCAATCAGCCCCAGCATTTT	CASSSSGQQSNQPQHF
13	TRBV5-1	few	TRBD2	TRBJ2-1	TGCGCCAGCGGCACGTCGCTAGCGGGACAGCAGTTCTTC	CASGTSLAGQQFF
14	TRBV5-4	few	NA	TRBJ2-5	TGTGCCAGCAGCTTGGTCCTAGTAGCGGAGACCCAGTACTTC	CASSLVLVAETQYF
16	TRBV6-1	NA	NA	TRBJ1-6	TGTGCCAGCACCCCCTTTGGGACGGGTGATAATTCACCCCTCCACTTT	CASTPFGTGDNSPLHF
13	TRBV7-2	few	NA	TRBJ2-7	TGTGCCAGCAGCTTAGAATACGGGTACGAGCAGTACTTC	CASSLEYGYEQYF
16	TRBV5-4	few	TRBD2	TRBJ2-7	TGTGCCAGCAGCTGGACTAGCGGGCGAACACCTTACGAGCAGTACTTC	CASSWTSGRTPYEQYF
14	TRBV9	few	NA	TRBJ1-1	TGTGCCAGCAGGGGGTCAGGTACGGACACTGAAGCTTTCTTT	CASRGSGTDTEAFF
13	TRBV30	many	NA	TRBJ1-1	TGTGCCTGGACCCAGATTACGGGTTCTGAAGCTTTCTTT	CAWTQITGSEAFF
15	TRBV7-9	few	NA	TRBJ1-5	TGTGCCAGCAGCTTAAATGGTGATAGCAATCAGCCCCAGCATTTT	CASSLNGDSNQPQHF
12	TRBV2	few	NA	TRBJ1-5	TGTGCCAGCACGTCCGGAAATCAGCCCCAGCATTTT	CASTSGNQPQHF
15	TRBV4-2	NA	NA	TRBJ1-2	TGTGCCAGCAGCCAAGACAGGTTAGCTAACTATGGCTACACCTTC	CASSQDRLANYGYTF
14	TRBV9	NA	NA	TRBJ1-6	TGTGCCAGCAGCGTTGGCCAACATAATTCACCCCTCCACTTT	CASSVGQHNSPLHF
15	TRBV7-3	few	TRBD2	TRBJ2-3	TGTGCCAGCGGACTGAGCGGGAGTCCAACAGATACGCAGTATTTT	CASGLSGSPTDTQYF
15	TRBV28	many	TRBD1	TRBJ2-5	TGTGCCAGCAGTTTGAGGGACAGGGACCAAGAGACCCAGTACTTC	CASSLRDRDQETQYF
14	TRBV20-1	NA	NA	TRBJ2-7	TGCAGTGCTAGAGCATTGGACGGACGGTACGAGCAGTGCTTC	CSARALDGRYEQCF
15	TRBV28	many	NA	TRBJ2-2	TGTGCCAGCGGCCGTCGGCTGCGGGGTATCGGGGAGCTGTTTTTT	CASGRRLRGIGELFF